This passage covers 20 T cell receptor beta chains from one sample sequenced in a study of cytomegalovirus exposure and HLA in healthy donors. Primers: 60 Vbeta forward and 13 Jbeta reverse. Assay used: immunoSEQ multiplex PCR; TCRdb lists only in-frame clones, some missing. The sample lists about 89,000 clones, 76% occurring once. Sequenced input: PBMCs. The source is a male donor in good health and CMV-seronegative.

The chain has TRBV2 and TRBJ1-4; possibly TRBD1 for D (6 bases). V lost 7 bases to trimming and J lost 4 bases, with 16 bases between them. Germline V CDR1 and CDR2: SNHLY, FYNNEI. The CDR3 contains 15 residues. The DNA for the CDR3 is TGTGCCAGCACTCTGTCACAGGGACATAATGAAAAACTGTTTTTT. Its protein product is CASTLSQGHNEKLFF.

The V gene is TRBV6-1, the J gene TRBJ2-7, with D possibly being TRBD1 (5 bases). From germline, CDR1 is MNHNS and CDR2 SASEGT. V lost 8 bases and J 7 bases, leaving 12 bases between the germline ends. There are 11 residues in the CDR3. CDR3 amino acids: CASRRGGEQYF. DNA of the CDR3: TGTGCCAGCCGAAGGGGTGGGGAGCAGTACTTC.

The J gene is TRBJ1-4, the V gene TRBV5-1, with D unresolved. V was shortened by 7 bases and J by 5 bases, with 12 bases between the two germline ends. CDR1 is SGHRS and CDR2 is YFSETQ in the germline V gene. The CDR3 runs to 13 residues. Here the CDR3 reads CASPERKNEKLFF. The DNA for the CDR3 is TGCGCCAGCCCGGAGAGGAAAAATGAAAAACTGTTTTTT.

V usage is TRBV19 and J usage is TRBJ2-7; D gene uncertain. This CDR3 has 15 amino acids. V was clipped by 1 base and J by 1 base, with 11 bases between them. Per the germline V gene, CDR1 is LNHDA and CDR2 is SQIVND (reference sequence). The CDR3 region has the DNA TGTGCCAGTAGTATAGGCCCGTTCGCGTCCTACGAGCAGTACTTC. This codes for CASSIGPFASYEQYF.

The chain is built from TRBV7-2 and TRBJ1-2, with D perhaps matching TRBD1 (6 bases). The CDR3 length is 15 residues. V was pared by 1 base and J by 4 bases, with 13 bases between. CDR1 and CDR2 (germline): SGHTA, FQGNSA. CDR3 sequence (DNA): TGTGCCAGCAGCTTAGAACAGGGCCGTTCCTATGGCTACACCTTC. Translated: CASSLEQGRSYGYTF.

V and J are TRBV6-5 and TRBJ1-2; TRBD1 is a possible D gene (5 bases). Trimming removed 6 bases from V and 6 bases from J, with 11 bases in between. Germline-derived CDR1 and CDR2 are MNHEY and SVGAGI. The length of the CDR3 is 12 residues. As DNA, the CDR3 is TGTGCCAGCAGAACAGGACGGGATGGCTACACCTTC. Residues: CASRTGRDGYTF.

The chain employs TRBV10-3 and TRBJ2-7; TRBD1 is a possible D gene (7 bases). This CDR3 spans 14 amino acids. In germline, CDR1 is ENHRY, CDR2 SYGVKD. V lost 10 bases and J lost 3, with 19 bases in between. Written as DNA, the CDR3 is TGTGCCAGCGCCAGGGGGACTGGGGGCTACGAGCAGTACTTC. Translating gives CASARGTGGYEQYF.

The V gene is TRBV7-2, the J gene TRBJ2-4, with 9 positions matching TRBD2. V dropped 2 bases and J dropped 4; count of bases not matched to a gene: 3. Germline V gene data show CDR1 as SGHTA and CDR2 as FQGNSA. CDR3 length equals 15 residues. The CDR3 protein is CASSLSGGRKNIQYF. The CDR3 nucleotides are TGTGCCAGCAGCTTAAGCGGGGGGCGGAAAAACATTCAGTACTTC.

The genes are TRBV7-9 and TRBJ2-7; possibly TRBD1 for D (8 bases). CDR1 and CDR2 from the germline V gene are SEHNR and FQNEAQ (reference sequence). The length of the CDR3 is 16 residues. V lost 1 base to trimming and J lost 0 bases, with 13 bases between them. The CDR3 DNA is TGTGCCAGCAGCTTAGTCGGGGGGACAGGCTCCTACGAGCAGTACTTC. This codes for CASSLVGGTGSYEQYF.

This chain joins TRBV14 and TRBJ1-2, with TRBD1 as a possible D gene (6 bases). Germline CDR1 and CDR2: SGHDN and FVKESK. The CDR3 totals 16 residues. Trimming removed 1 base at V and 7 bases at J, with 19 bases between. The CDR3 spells CASSQGTAIWRSGYTF. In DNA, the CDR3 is TGTGCCAGCAGCCAAGGGACAGCAATTTGGAGAAGTGGCTACACCTTC.

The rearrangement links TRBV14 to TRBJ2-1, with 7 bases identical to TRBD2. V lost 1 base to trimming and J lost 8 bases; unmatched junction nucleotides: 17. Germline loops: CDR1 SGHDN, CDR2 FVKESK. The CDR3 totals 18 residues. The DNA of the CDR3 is TGTGCCAGCAGCCAAGTCAGTGGCGGGAGAAGATTTTTCGATGAGCAGTTCTTC. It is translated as CASSQVSGGRRFFDEQFF. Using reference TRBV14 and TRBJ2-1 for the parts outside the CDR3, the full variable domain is EAGVTQFPSHSVIEKGQTVTLRCDPISGHDNLYWYRRVMGKEIKFLLHFVKESKQDESGMPNNRFLAERTGGTYSTLKVQPAELEDSGVYFCASSQVSGGRRFFDEQFFGPGTRLTVL.

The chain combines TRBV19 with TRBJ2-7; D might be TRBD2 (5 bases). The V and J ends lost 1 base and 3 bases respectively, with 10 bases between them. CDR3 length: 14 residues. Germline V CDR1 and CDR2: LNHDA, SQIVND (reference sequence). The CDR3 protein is CASSIGHRGYEQYF. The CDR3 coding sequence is TGTGCCAGTAGTATAGGTCACCGGGGCTACGAGCAGTACTTC. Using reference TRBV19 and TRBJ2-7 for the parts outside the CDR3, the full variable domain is DGGITQSPKYLFRKEGQNVTLSCEQNLNHDAMYWYRQDPGQGLRLIYYSQIVNDFQKGDIAEGYSVSREKKESFPLTVTSAQKNPTAFYLCASSIGHRGYEQYFGPGTRLTVT.

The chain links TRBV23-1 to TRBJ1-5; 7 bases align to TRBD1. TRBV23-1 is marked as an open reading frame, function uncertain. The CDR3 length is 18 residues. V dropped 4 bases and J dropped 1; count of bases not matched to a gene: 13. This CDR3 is CASSLEGATGRSNQPQHF. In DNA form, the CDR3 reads TGCGCCAGCAGTCTAGAGGGGGCGACAGGGAGGAGCAATCAGCCCCAGCATTTT.

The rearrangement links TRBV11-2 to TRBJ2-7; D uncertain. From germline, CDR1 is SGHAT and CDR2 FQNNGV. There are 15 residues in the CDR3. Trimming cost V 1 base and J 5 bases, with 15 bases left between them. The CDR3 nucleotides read TGTGCCAGCAGCTTAGCGGCGGCCCCGAAAAACGAGCAGTACTTC. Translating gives CASSLAAAPKNEQYF.

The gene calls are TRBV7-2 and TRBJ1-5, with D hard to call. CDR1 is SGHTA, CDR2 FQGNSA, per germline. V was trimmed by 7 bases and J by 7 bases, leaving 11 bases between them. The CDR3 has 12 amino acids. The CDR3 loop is CASNTPGQPQHF. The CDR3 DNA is TGTGCCAGCAACACGCCGGGGCAGCCCCAGCATTTT.

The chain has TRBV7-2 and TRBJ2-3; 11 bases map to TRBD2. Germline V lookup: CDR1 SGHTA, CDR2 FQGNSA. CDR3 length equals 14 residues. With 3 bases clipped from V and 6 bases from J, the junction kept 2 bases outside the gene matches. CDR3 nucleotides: TGTGCCAGCAGCTTGGCTAGCGGGAGGGATACGCAGTATTTT. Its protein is CASSLASGRDTQYF.

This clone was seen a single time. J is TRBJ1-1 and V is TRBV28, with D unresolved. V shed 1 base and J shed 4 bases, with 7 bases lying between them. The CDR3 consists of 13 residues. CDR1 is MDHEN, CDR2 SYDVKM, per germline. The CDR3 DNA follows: TGTGCCAGCAGTTTATCGGGGAGCACTGAAGCTTTCTTT. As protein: CASSLSGSTEAFF.

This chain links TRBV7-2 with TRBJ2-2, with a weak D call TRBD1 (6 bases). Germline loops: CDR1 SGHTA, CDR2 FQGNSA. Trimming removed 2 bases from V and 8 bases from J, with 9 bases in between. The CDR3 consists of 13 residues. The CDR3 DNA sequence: TGTGCCAGCAGCTTACTAGGGACAGGGGAGCTGTTTTTT. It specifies CASSLLGTGELFF. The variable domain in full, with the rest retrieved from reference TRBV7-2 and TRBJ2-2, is GAGVSQSPSNKVTEKGKDVELRCDPISGHTALYWYRQSLGQGLEFLIYFQGNSAPDKSGLPSDRFSAERTGGSVSTLTIQRTQQEDSAVYLCASSLLGTGELFFGEGSRLTVL.

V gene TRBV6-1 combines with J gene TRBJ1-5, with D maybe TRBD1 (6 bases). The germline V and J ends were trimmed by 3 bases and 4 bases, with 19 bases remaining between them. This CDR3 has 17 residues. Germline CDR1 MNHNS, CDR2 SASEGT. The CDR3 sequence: CASSDRPTGNSNQPQHF. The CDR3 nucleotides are TGTGCCAGCAGTGACAGACCGACAGGTAATAGTAATCAGCCCCAGCATTTT.

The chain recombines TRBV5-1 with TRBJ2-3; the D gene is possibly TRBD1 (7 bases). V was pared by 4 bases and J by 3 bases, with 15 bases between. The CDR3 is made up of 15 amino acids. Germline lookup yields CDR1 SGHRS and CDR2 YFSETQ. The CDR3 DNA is TGCGCCAGCAGCCAGGGGGGACAGATAACAGATACGCAGTATTTT. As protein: CASSQGGQITDTQYF. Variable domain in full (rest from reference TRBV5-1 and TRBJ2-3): KAGVTQTPRYLIKTRGQQVTLSCSPISGHRSVSWYQQTPGQGLQFLFEYFSETQRNKGNFPGRFSGRQFSNSRSEMNVSTLELGDSALYLCASSQGGQITDTQYFGPGTRLTVL.